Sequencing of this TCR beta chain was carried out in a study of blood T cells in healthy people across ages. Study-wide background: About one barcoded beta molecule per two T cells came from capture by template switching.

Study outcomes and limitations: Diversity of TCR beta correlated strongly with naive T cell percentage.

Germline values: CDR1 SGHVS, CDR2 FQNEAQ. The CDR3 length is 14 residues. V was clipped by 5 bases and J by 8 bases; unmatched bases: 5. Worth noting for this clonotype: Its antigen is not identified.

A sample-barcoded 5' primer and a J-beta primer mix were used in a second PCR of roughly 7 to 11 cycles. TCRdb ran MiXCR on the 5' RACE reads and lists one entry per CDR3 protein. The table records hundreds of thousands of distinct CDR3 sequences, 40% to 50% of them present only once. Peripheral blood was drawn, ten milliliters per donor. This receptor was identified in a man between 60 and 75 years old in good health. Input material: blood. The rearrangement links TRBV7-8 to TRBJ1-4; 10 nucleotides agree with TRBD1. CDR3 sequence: CASSQGQGSEKLFF. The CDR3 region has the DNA TGTGCCAGCAGCCAGGGACAGGGGTCCGAAAAACTGTTTTTT.